Given below is one TCR beta chain in context. The target antigen is unknown. Deletions cut 0 bases from V and 2 bases from J, with 14 bases between. Germline assignment: CDR1 SGHRS and CDR2 YFSETQ. CDR3 length equals 17 residues. This specimen belongs to a study of shared clonotypes between healthy human individuals. Positive CCR7 selection of CD45RO-negative cells yielded the naive CD8 cells, and terminally differentiated effector memory CD45RA+ cells were excluded. Every contributor of samples was a Caucasian grown-up residing in Nashville, Tennessee. Study results and limitations: Clonotype sharing among donors was expected to depend on sequencing depth.

Once extracted for a subset, genomic DNA was divided evenly among several immunoSEQ plates. Generated by immunoSEQ multiplex PCR, the TCRdb table keeps only in-frame clones and is missing some. The data show over 800,000 clones, with about 92% seen just once and less than 25% held by the top ten. The TCR was taken from a man aged 25 to 40 in good health. The chain employs TRBV5-1 and TRBJ2-2; D remains unclear. The sequenced sample consisted of naive CD8+ T cells sorted from blood. DNA for the CDR3: TGCGCCAGCAGCTTGGCACCTCCTATTTTAAACACCGGGGAGCTGTTTTTT. Its translation: CASSLAPPILNTGELFF.